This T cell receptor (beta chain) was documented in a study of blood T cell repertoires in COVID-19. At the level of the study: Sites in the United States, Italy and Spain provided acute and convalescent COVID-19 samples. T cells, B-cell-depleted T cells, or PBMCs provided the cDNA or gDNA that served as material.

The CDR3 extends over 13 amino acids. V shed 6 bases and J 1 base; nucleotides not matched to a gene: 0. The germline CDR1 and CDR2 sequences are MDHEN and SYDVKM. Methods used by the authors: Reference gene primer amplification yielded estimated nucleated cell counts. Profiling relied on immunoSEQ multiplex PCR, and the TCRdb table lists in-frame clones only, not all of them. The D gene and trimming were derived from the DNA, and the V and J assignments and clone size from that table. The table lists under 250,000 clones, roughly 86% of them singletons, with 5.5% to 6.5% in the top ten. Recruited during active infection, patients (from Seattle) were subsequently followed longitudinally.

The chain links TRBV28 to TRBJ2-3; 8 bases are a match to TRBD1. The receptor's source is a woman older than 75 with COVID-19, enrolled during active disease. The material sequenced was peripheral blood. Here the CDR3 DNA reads TGTGCCAGCAGGGACAGGGGCACAGATACGCAGTATTTT. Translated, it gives CASRDRGTDTQYF. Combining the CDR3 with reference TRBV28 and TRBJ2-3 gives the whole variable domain DVKVTQSSRYLVKRTGEKVFLECVQDMDHENMFWYRQDPGLGLRLIYFSYDVKMKEKGDIPEGYSVSREKKERFSLILESASTNQTSMYLCASRDRGTDTQYFGPGTRLTVL.